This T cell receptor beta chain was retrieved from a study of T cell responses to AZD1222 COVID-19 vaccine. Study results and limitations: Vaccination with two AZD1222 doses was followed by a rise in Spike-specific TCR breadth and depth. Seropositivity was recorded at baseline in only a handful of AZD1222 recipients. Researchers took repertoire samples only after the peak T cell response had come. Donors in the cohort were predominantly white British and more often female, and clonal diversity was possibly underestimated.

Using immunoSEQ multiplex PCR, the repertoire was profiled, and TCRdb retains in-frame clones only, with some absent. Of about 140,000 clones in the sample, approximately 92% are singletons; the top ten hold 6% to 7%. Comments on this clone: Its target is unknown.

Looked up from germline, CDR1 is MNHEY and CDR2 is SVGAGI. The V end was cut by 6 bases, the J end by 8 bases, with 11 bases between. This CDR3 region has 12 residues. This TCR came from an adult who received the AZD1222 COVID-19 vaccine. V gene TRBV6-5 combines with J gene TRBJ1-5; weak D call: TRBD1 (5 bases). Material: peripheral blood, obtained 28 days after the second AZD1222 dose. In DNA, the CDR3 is TGTGCCAGCAGCTGGGGGGGTGAGCCCCAGCATTTT. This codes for CASSWGGEPQHF.